This is a list of T cell receptor beta chains from one sample in a study of human T cells and chemical hapten exposure. TCRdb processed the RACE reads anew with MiXCR; each CDR3 protein has one entry. In the table there are 120,000 or so distinct CDR3 sequences, 10% to 12% of which are singletons. The material was whole blood, obtained in connection with sensitization to the hapten diphenylcyclopropenone (DPC). These receptor sequences come from a woman aged 45-65 years with alopecia areata. Some clones in this sample may be carry-over from other donors' samples. CDR3s include the opening cysteine and the closing phenylalanine or tryptophan. The order of the fields is D gene, J gene, V gene, clone size, CDR3 protein, CDR3 DNA. A D gene is named only where the DNA matches it firmly. Clone sizes are given selectively: once, few, many, or a class where the clone is expanded.

d_call: NA; j_call: TRBJ1-4; v_call: TRBV7-2; clone_size: NA; cdr3_aa: CASSRSSGATNEKLFF; cdr3_nt: TGTGCCAGCAGCCGAAGCAGCGGGGCAACTAATGAAAAACTGTTTTTT
d_call: TRBD1; j_call: TRBJ1-1; v_call: TRBV6-5; clone_size: few; cdr3_aa: CASSYSYQGGRNTEAFF; cdr3_nt: TGTGCCAGCAGTTACTCGTATCAGGGGGGAAGGAACACTGAAGCTTTCTTT
d_call: NA; j_call: TRBJ2-3; v_call: TRBV3-1; clone_size: many; cdr3_aa: CASSQERWAQDTQYF; cdr3_nt: TGTGCCAGCAGCCAAGAGAGGTGGGCTCAAGATACGCAGTATTTT
d_call: NA; j_call: TRBJ1-5; v_call: TRBV30; clone_size: few; cdr3_aa: CAWSVKGGSNQPQHF; cdr3_nt: TGTGCCTGGAGTGTAAAAGGGGGTAGCAATCAGCCCCAGCATTTT
d_call: NA; j_call: TRBJ2-7; v_call: TRBV6-2/TRBV6-3; clone_size: NA; cdr3_aa: CASTPLGPSGEQYF; cdr3_nt: TGTGCCAGCACCCCCCTCGGCCCGAGTGGCGAGCAGTACTTC
d_call: NA; j_call: TRBJ2-7; v_call: TRBV12-3/TRBV12-4; clone_size: many; cdr3_aa: CASIFRSVLLSYEQYF; cdr3_nt: TGTGCCAGCATCTTTAGATCTGTTCTCCTCTCCTACGAGCAGTACTTC
d_call: NA; j_call: TRBJ2-1; v_call: TRBV12-3/TRBV12-4; clone_size: NA; cdr3_aa: CASSLRGGASYNEQFF; cdr3_nt: TGTGCCAGCAGTTTAAGGGGGGGGGCCTCCTACAATGAGCAGTTCTTC
d_call: TRBD2; j_call: TRBJ2-7; v_call: TRBV28; clone_size: few; cdr3_aa: CASSPSGTRAYEQYF; cdr3_nt: TGTGCCAGCAGCCCATCCGGGACTAGAGCCTACGAGCAGTACTTC
d_call: TRBD2; j_call: TRBJ2-1; v_call: TRBV28; clone_size: few; cdr3_aa: CASSLRRGGRHEQFF; cdr3_nt: TGTGCCAGCAGTTTACGACGGGGCGGGAGGCATGAGCAGTTCTTC
d_call: TRBD1; j_call: TRBJ2-1; v_call: TRBV2; clone_size: NA; cdr3_aa: CASSETGVGWDEQFF; cdr3_nt: TGTGCCAGCAGTGAAACAGGGGTTGGGTGGGATGAGCAGTTCTTC
d_call: NA; j_call: TRBJ1-4; v_call: TRBV20-1; clone_size: NA; cdr3_aa: CSAREGVHEKLFF; cdr3_nt: TGCAGTGCTAGAGAGGGGGTACACGAAAAACTGTTTTTT
d_call: TRBD2; j_call: TRBJ2-3; v_call: TRBV10-3; clone_size: NA; cdr3_aa: CAISESAGVGDTQYF; cdr3_nt: TGTGCCATCAGTGAGTCAGCGGGAGTGGGAGATACGCAGTATTTT
d_call: TRBD2; j_call: TRBJ2-5; v_call: TRBV7-6; clone_size: NA; cdr3_aa: CASSLARASGQTQYF; cdr3_nt: TGTGCCAGCAGCTTAGCGCGGGCTAGCGGCCAGACCCAGTACTTC
d_call: NA; j_call: TRBJ1-5; v_call: TRBV20-1; clone_size: few; cdr3_aa: CSAHKNSNQPQHF; cdr3_nt: TGCAGTGCCCACAAGAATAGCAATCAGCCCCAGCATTTT
d_call: NA; j_call: TRBJ2-5; v_call: TRBV5-1; clone_size: few; cdr3_aa: CASSLSDLETQYF; cdr3_nt: TGCGCCAGCAGCTTATCGGACTTGGAGACCCAGTACTTC
d_call: TRBD2; j_call: TRBJ2-3; v_call: TRBV9; clone_size: few; cdr3_aa: CASSAGLAYRADTQYF; cdr3_nt: TGTGCCAGCAGCGCGGGACTAGCCTACAGAGCAGATACGCAGTATTTT
d_call: NA; j_call: TRBJ1-4; v_call: TRBV7-2; clone_size: NA; cdr3_aa: CASSLSSYNEKLFF; cdr3_nt: TGTGCCAGCAGCTTAAGTTCGTATAATGAAAAACTGTTTTTT
d_call: NA; j_call: TRBJ1-1; v_call: TRBV20-1; clone_size: NA; cdr3_aa: CSAPCMGEAFF; cdr3_nt: TGCAGTGCTCCGTGTATGGGGGAAGCTTTCTTT
d_call: TRBD2; j_call: TRBJ2-7; v_call: TRBV28; clone_size: NA; cdr3_aa: CASSPQGRGASYEQYF; cdr3_nt: TGTGCCAGCAGTCCCCAAGGGAGGGGCGCCTCCTACGAGCAGTACTTC
d_call: NA; j_call: TRBJ1-2; v_call: TRBV7-9; clone_size: few; cdr3_aa: CASSRTPSYGYTF; cdr3_nt: TGTGCCAGCAGCCGGACTCCTAGTTATGGCTACACCTTC
d_call: NA; j_call: TRBJ2-1; v_call: TRBV5-1; clone_size: many; cdr3_aa: CASRTGSEQFF; cdr3_nt: TGCGCCAGCAGGACCGGTAGTGAGCAGTTCTTC
d_call: NA; j_call: TRBJ2-4; v_call: TRBV27; clone_size: few; cdr3_aa: CASSLSYGLSKNIQYF; cdr3_nt: TGTGCCAGCAGTTTATCGTACGGTCTCTCCAAAAACATTCAGTACTTC
d_call: NA; j_call: TRBJ2-7; v_call: TRBV28; clone_size: NA; cdr3_aa: CASSMTQEGPSYEQYF; cdr3_nt: TGTGCCAGCAGTATGACCCAGGAGGGGCCCTCCTACGAGCAGTACTTC
d_call: NA; j_call: TRBJ2-7; v_call: TRBV19; clone_size: few; cdr3_aa: CASSLRGNSYEQYF; cdr3_nt: TGTGCCAGTAGCTTGCGTGGGAACTCCTACGAGCAGTACTTC
d_call: TRBD1; j_call: TRBJ1-6; v_call: TRBV28; clone_size: NA; cdr3_aa: CASSLSRDRYNSPLHF; cdr3_nt: TGTGCCAGCAGTTTAAGCCGGGACAGGTATAATTCACCCCTCCACTTT
d_call: NA; j_call: TRBJ1-1; v_call: TRBV20-1; clone_size: many; cdr3_aa: CSASYGEWTEAFF; cdr3_nt: TGCAGTGCTAGCTACGGGGAATGGACTGAAGCTTTCTTT
d_call: NA; j_call: TRBJ2-1; v_call: TRBV9; clone_size: many; cdr3_aa: CASSVGAEGSYNEQFF; cdr3_nt: TGTGCCAGCAGCGTAGGGGCGGAGGGCTCCTACAATGAGCAGTTCTTC
d_call: TRBD1; j_call: TRBJ1-5; v_call: TRBV18; clone_size: NA; cdr3_aa: CASSRTGSGQPQHF; cdr3_nt: TGTGCCAGCTCCCGGACAGGGAGCGGGCAGCCCCAGCATTTT
d_call: TRBD1; j_call: TRBJ1-5; v_call: TRBV20-1; clone_size: few; cdr3_aa: CSVRGRGGQGTMGNQPQHF; cdr3_nt: TGCAGTGTTAGGGGTAGGGGCGGACAGGGGACGATGGGCAATCAGCCCCAGCATTTT
d_call: TRBD2; j_call: TRBJ2-4; v_call: TRBV20-1; clone_size: many; cdr3_aa: CSARGRPSGKKNIQYF; cdr3_nt: TGCAGTGCTAGAGGGAGGCCTAGCGGGAAGAAAAACATTCAGTACTTC
d_call: TRBD1; j_call: TRBJ2-7; v_call: TRBV29-1; clone_size: few; cdr3_aa: CSAETGSSYEQYF; cdr3_nt: TGCAGCGCCGAGACAGGGAGCTCCTACGAGCAGTACTTC
d_call: NA; j_call: TRBJ1-1; v_call: TRBV29-1; clone_size: NA; cdr3_aa: CSAARQEVAFF; cdr3_nt: TGCAGCGCAGCACGACAGGAGGTTGCTTTCTTT
d_call: NA; j_call: TRBJ2-7; v_call: TRBV7-3; clone_size: NA; cdr3_aa: CASRLPSISYEQYF; cdr3_nt: TGTGCCAGCAGACTACCTTCGATCTCCTACGAGCAGTACTTC
d_call: TRBD1; j_call: TRBJ2-2; v_call: TRBV20-1; clone_size: few; cdr3_aa: CSAKGDRVATGELFF; cdr3_nt: TGCAGTGCTAAGGGGGACAGGGTTGCCACCGGGGAGCTGTTTTTT
d_call: NA; j_call: TRBJ2-5; v_call: TRBV21-1; clone_size: NA; cdr3_aa: CASSKARRLAGGETQYF; cdr3_nt: TGTGCCAGCAGCAAAGCTCGGAGACTAGCGGGGGGAGAGACCCAGTACTTC
d_call: TRBD2; j_call: TRBJ2-2; v_call: TRBV7-2; clone_size: NA; cdr3_aa: CASSSRWLAVGTGELFF; cdr3_nt: TGTGCCAGCAGCTCCCGGTGGCTAGCGGTCGGCACCGGGGAGCTGTTTTTT
d_call: NA; j_call: TRBJ1-1; v_call: TRBV3-1; clone_size: many; cdr3_aa: CASSQDHGAYTEAFF; cdr3_nt: TGTGCCAGCAGCCAAGATCACGGGGCGTACACTGAAGCTTTCTTT
d_call: NA; j_call: TRBJ2-1; v_call: TRBV25-1; clone_size: NA; cdr3_aa: CASSRAPGPKGHEQFF; cdr3_nt: TGTGCCAGCAGTCGCGCCCCGGGGCCTAAAGGGCATGAGCAGTTCTTC
d_call: TRBD2; j_call: TRBJ2-1; v_call: TRBV6-5; clone_size: many; cdr3_aa: CASSYSPSGGVKNEQFF; cdr3_nt: TGTGCCAGCAGTTACTCGCCTAGCGGGGGGGTTAAAAATGAGCAGTTCTTC
d_call: NA; j_call: TRBJ1-4; v_call: TRBV6-1; clone_size: few; cdr3_aa: CASSEAEAAGKLFF; cdr3_nt: TGTGCCAGCAGTGAAGCCGAGGCGGCGGGAAAACTGTTTTTT
d_call: TRBD2; j_call: TRBJ2-4; v_call: TRBV19; clone_size: few; cdr3_aa: CASSTASGGASGAKNIQYF; cdr3_nt: TGTGCCAGTAGTACCGCTAGCGGGGGGGCGAGTGGAGCCAAAAACATTCAGTACTTC